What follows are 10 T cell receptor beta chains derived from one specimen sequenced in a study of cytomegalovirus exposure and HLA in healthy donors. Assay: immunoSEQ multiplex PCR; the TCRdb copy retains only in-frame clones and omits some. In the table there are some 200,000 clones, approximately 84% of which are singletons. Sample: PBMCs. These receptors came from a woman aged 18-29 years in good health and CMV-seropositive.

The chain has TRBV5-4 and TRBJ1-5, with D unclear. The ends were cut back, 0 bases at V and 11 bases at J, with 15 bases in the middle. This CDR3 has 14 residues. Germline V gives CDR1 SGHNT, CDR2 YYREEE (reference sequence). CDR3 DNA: TGTGCCAGCAGCTTGGCCGGAGGGAGGGAGTCCCAGCATTTT. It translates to CASSLAGGRESQHF.

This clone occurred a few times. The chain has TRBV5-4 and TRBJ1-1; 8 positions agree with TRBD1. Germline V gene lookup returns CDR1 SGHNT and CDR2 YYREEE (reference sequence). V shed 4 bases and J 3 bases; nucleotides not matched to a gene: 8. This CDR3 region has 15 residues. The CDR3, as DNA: TGTGCCAGCAGCAGGGACCTGGACAGGGACACTGAAGCTTTCTTT. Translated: CASSRDLDRDTEAFF. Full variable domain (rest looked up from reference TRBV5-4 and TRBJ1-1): ETGVTQSPTHLIKTRGQQVTLRCSSQSGHNTVSWYQQALGQGPQFIFQYYREEENGRGNFPPRFSGLQFPNYSSELNVNALELDDSALYLCASSRDLDRDTEAFFGQGTRLTVV.

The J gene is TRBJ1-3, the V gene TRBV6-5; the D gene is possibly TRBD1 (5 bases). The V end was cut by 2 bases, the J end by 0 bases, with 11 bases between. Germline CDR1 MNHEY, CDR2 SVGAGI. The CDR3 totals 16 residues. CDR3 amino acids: CASSYGTLLSGNTIYF. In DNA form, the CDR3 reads TGTGCCAGCAGTTACGGGACTCTTCTCTCTGGAAACACCATATATTTT.

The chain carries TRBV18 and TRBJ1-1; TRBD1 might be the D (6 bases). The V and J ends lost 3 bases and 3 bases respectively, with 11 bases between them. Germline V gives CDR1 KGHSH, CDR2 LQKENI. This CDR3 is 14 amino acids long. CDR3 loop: CASSPGSGDTEAFF. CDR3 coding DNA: TGTGCCAGCTCACCGGGTTCAGGGGACACTGAAGCTTTCTTT. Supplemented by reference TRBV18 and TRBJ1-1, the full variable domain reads NAGVMQNPRHLVRRRGQEARLRCSPMKGHSHVYWYRQLPEEGLKFMVYLQKENIIDESGMPKERFSAEFPKEGPSILRIQQVVRGDSAAYFCASSPGSGDTEAFFGQGTRLTVV.

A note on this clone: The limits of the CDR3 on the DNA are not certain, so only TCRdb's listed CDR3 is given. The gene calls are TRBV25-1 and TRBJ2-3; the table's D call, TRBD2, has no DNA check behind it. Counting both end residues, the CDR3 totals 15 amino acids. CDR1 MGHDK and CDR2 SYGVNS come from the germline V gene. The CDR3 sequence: CASSSSRGATDTQYF.

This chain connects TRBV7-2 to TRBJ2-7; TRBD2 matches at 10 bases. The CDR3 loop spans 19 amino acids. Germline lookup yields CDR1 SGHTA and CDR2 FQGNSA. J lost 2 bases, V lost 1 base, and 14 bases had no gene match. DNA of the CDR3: TGTGCCAGCAGCTTAGAATTCGCGTCGGGGCTAGCGGGGGCCTACGAGCAGTACTTC. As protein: CASSLEFASGLAGAYEQYF.

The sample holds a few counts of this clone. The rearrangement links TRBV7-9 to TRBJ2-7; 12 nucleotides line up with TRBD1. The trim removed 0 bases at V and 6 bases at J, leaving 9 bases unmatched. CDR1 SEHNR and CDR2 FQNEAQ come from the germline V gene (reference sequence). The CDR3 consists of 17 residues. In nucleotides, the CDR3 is TGTGCCAGCAGCTTAGCGGCTCAGGGACAGGGGGCTCTCGAGCAGTACTTC. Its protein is CASSLAAQGQGALEQYF.

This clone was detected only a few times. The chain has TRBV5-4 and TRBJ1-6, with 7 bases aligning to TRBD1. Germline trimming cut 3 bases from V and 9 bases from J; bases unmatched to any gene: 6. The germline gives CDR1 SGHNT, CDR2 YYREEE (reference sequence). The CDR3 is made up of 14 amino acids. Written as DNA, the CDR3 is TGTGCCAGCAGCTGGGACAAGGGGGCTTCACCCCTCCACTTT. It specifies CASSWDKGASPLHF.

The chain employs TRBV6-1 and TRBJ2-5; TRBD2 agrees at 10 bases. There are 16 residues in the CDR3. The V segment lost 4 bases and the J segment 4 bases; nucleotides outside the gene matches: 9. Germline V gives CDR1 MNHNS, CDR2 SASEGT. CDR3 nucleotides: TGTGCCAGCAGTGGGGGCCCTAGCGGGGGTCGAGAGACCCAGTACTTC. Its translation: CASSGGPSGGRETQYF.

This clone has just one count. This CDR3 reads CASSLNTGGSNQPQHF. CDR3 coding DNA: TGTGCCAGCAGTTTAAATACAGGCGGTAGCAATCAGCCCCAGCATTTT. V gene TRBV5-4 combines with J gene TRBJ1-5, with D perhaps matching TRBD1 (5 bases). Germline-derived CDR1 and CDR2 are SGHNT and YYREEE (reference sequence). Trimming shortened V by 5 bases and J by 0 bases, and 15 bases separated the two germline ends. There are 16 residues in the CDR3.